The present TCR beta chain was sequenced within a study of shared clonotypes between healthy human individuals. Sequencing was performed with immunoSEQ multiplex PCR; in TCRdb, only in-frame clones are kept and a portion is missing. The sample records some 360,000 clones, less than 85% being singletons. Study findings and constraints: Larger estimated richness was generally seen in naive subsets than in memory subsets.

A word on this clone: What it recognizes is unknown.

The ends lost 4 bases at V and 0 bases at J; junction bases unmatched: 5. Germline values: CDR1 SGHRS, CDR2 YFSETQ. The CDR3 totals 17 residues. Material for sequencing was memory CD4+ T cells sorted from blood. Sample subset: CD45RA-negative fraction. The chain joins TRBV5-1 to TRBJ2-6; 9 bases line up with TRBD1. The source of this sequence is a man aged 25 to 45 in good health. The CDR3 DNA reads as TGCGCCAGCAGCCGGACAGGGGCCAGCTCTGGGGCCAACGTCCTGACTTTC. It yields the protein CASSRTGASSGANVLTF. Variable domain in full (rest from reference TRBV5-1 and TRBJ2-6): KAGVTQTPRYLIKTRGQQVTLSCSPISGHRSVSWYQQTPGQGLQFLFEYFSETQRNKGNFPGRFSGRQFSNSRSEMNVSTLELGDSALYLCASSRTGASSGANVLTFGAGSRLTVL.